The 10 T cell receptor beta chains presented below share a single source sample, sequenced in a study of metastatic and nonmetastatic thyroid tumors. Among the patients, none had received any treatment before thyroid surgery. Using MiXCR, TCRdb re-called clones from the PCR reads. The sample includes approximately 13,000 clones, about 33% seen only once; the top ten take 20% to 30%. Sequencing was done on a sample of tumor tissue. These receptors were taken from a female donor with papillary thyroid cancer or a benign thyroid nodule (not recorded which). Some clones in this sample may be carry-over from other donors' samples.

There are many counts of this clone. An end of the junction differs from the germline gene, which may be a read error. The chain employs TRBV2 and TRBJ2-7, with TRBD1 matching 8 bases. This CDR3 comprises 16 residues. Germline-derived CDR1 and CDR2 are SNHLY and FYNNEI. CDR3 nucleotides: TGTACCAGCAGTAAGCCACGGGACAGGCCCACCTACGAGCAGTACTTC. Translating gives CTSSKPRDRPTYEQYF.

Worth noting for this clone: Possible read error: a much larger clone is one base away. The gene calls are TRBV9 and TRBJ2-2; no firm D call. Germline CDR1 reads SGDLS; CDR2 reads YYNGEE. The CDR3 totals 11 residues. The CDR3 DNA follows: TGTGCCAGAAGCGACACCGGGGAGCTGTTTTTT. This encodes CARSDTGELFF.

V is TRBV30 and J is TRBJ2-7; TRBD2 might be the D (5 bases). The CDR3 contains 14 residues. The germline gives CDR1 GTSNPN, CDR2 SVGIG (reference sequence). Trimming left V 1 base short and J 1 base short, with 11 bases between. The CDR3 protein is CAWSGVGVSYEQYF. Here the CDR3 DNA reads TGTGCCTGGAGTGGGGTCGGGGTTTCCTACGAGCAGTACTTC.

This clone was observed a single time. The gene calls are TRBV9 and TRBJ1-1; TRBD1 might be the D (6 bases). Looked up from germline, CDR1 is SGDLS and CDR2 is YYNGEE. The CDR3 is 14 residues long. Trimming took 4 bases from V and 5 from J, leaving 15 bases between them. Written as DNA, the CDR3 is TGTGCCAGCAGCCCCCAACAGGGCGGAACTGAAGCTTTCTTT. Protein: CASSPQQGGTEAFF.

V gene TRBV20-1 combines with J gene TRBJ1-6; TRBD1 aligns across 10 bases. V was clipped by 5 bases and J by 8 bases; unmatched bases: 6. The germline CDR1 and CDR2 sequences are DFQATT and SNEGSKA (reference sequence). CDR3 size: 14 residues. CDR3 nucleotide sequence: TGCAGTGCTTACCGACAGGGGGCGCATTCACCCCTCCACTTT. Translation gives CSAYRQGAHSPLHF.

This clone was detected ten times or more. The V gene is TRBV20-1, the J gene TRBJ2-3, with 11 nucleotides matching TRBD1. Germline V lookup: CDR1 DFQATT, CDR2 SNEGSKA (reference sequence). V was pared by 4 bases and J by 4 bases, with 7 bases of the junction left unmatched. CDR3 size: 15 residues. CDR3 nucleotide sequence: TGCAGTGCTAACCTTCCGGGACAGGGGGCAGATACGCAGTATTTT. Translation gives CSANLPGQGADTQYF.

This sequence joins TRBV11-2 and TRBJ2-7; no reliable D call. V was clipped by 0 bases and J by 0 bases, with 9 bases between them. The V gene's germline CDR1 is SGHAT and CDR2 FQNNGV. The CDR3 contains 15 residues. The CDR3 nucleotides read TGTGCCAGCAGCTTAGACAGTGGCAGCTCCTACGAGCAGTACTTC. Its protein product is CASSLDSGSSYEQYF.

The chain joins TRBV12-3 or TRBV12-4 to TRBJ2-1, with 10 nucleotides matching TRBD2. The V gene end was trimmed by 5 bases and the J gene end by 4 bases; junction bases not matched to a gene: 14. The length of the CDR3 is 18 residues. CDR3 DNA: TGTGCCAGCAGTGTACCTAGCGGGAGTATTTGGGAATACAATGAGCAGTTCTTC. Residues: CASSVPSGSIWEYNEQFF.

There are a few counts of this clone. V gene TRBV2 combines with J gene TRBJ1-2, with D tentatively TRBD1 (6 bases). V was trimmed by 11 bases and J by 2 bases, leaving 21 bases between them. The CDR3 length is 15 residues. CDR1 is SNHLY, CDR2 FYNNEI, per germline. CDR3 nucleotide sequence: TGTGCCGGGGTGGAGGGGGGCAGGCAAAACTATGGCTACACCTTC. This encodes CAGVEGGRQNYGYTF.

This clone is termed medium-sized (0.01 to 0.1%). The chain uses TRBV20-1 and TRBJ1-2, with D unclear. V lost 1 base to trimming and J lost 2 bases, with 8 bases between them. The CDR3 spans 13 residues. Per germline, CDR1 DFQATT and CDR2 SNEGSKA (reference sequence). CDR3 bases: TGCAGTGCTAGAGTTCACACCAACTATGGCTACACCTTC. Amino acid sequence: CSARVHTNYGYTF.